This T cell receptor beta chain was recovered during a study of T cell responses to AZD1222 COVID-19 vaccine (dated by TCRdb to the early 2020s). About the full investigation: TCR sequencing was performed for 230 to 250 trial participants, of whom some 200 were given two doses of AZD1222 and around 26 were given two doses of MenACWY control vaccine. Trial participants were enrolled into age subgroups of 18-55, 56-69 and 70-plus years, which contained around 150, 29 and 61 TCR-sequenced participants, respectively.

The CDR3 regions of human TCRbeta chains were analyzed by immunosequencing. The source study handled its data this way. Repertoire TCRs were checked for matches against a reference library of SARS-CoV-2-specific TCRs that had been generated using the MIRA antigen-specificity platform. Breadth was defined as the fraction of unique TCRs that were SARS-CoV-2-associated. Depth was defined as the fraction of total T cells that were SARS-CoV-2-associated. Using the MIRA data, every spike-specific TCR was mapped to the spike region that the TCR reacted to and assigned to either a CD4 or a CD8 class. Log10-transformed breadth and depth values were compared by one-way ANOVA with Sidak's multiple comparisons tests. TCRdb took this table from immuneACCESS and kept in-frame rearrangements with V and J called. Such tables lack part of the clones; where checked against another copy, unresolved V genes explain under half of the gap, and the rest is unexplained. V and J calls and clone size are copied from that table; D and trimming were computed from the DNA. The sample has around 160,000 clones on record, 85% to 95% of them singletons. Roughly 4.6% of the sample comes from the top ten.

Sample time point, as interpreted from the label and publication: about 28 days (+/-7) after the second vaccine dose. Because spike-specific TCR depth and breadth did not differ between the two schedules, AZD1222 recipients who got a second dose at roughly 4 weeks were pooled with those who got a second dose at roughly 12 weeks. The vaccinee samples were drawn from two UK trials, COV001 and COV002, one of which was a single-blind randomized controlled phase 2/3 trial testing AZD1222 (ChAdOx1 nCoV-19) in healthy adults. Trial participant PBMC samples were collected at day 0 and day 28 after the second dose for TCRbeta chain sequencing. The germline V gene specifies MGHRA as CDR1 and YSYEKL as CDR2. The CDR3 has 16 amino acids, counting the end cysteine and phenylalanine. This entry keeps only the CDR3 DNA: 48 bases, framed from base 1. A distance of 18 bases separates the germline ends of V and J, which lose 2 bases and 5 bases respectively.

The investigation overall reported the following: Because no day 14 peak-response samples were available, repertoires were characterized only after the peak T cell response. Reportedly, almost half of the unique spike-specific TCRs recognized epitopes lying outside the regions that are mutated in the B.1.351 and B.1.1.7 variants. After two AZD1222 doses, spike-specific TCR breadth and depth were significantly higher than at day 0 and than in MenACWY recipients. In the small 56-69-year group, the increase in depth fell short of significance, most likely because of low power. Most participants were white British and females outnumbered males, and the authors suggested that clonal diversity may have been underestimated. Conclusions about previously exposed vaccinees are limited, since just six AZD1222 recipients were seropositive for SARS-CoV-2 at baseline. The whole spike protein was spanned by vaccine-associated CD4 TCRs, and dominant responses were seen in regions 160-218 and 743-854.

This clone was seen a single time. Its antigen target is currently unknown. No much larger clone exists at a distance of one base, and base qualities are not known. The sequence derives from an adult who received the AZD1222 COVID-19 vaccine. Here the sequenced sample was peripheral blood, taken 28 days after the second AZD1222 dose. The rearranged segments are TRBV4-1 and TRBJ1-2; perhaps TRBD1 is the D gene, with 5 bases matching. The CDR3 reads CASSQFAGTQYYGYTF. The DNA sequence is TGCGCCAGCAGCCAATTCGCCGGGACGCAGTATTATGGCTACACCTTC.